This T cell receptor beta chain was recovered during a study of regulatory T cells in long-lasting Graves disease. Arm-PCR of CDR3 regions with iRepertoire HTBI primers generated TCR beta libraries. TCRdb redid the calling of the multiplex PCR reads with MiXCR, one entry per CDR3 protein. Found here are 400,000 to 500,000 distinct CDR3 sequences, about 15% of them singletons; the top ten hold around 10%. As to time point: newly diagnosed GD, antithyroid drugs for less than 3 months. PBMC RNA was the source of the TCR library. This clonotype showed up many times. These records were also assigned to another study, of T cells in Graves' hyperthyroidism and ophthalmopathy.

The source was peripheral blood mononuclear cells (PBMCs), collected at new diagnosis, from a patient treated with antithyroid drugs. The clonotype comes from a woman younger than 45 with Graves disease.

This CDR3 is CASSPFAGESEQYF. The CDR3 DNA sequence: TGTGCCAGCTCACCGTTCGCCGGGGAGAGCGAGCAGTACTTC. V and J are TRBV18 and TRBJ2-7; TRBD2 might be the D (5 bases). Germline CDR1 reads KGHSH; CDR2 reads LQKENI. The CDR3 spans 14 residues. Trimming removed 3 bases at V and 6 bases at J, with 15 bases between. Full variable domain (outside the CDR3, taken from reference TRBV18 and TRBJ2-7): NAGVMQNPRHLVRRRGQEARLRCSPMKGHSHVYWYRQLPEEGLKFMVYLQKENIIDESGMPKERFSAEFPKEGPSILRIQQVVRGDSAAYFCASSPFAGESEQYFGPGTRLTVT.